This T cell receptor beta chain was profiled in a study of human thymus T cells. General study findings and limits: Apparent bias marked the V and J gene usage of thymic and blood repertoires. The related literature has documented a marked overlap of thymic repertoires among unrelated individuals.

The repertoire was sequenced with immunoSEQ multiplex PCR; TCRdb's copy has only in-frame clones and lacks some. This sample carries about 120,000 clones, more than 90% of them seen once, and the ten largest clones take more than 0.02%. Obtained as resections during corrective heart surgery, the thymus tissue was then studied. The sample donors, healthy Finnish infants, were having corrective surgery for congenital heart defects. In regard to this clone: Its antigen is not identified.

Sequencing was done on a sample of thymus tissue. The clonotype comes from a boy younger than two with a congenital heart defect but otherwise immunologically healthy.

The CDR3 nucleotides read TGTGCCAGCAGCTTAGGAGCGGGAACGCAGTATTTT. It codes for CASSLGAGTQYF. The gene calls are TRBV11-3 and TRBJ2-3; TRBD2 matches 7 bases. V was pared by 1 base and J by 9 bases, with 1 base of the junction left unmatched. Germline CDR1 is SGHNT and CDR2 is YENEEA. The CDR3 is 12 residues long. The complete variable domain, with remaining parts taken from reference TRBV11-3 and TRBJ2-3, reads EAGVVQSPRYKIIEKKQPVAFWCNPISGHNTLYWYLQNLGQGPELLIRYENEEAVDDSQLPKDRFSAERLKGVDSTLKIQPAELGDSAVYLCASSLGAGTQYFGPGTRLTVL.